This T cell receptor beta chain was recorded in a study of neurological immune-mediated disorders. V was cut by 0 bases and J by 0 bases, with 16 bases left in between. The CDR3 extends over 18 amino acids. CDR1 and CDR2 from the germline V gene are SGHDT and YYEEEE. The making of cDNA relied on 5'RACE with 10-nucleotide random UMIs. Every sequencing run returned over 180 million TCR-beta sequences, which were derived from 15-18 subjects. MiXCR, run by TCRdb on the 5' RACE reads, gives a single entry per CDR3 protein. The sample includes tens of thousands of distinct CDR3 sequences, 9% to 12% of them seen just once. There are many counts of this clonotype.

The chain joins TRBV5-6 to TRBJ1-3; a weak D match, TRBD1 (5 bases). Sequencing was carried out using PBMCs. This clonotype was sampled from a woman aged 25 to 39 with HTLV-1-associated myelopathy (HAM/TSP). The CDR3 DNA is TGTGCCAGCAGCTTGGCCGGCTCGGCAGGGCTCTCTGGAAACACCATATATTTT. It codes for CASSLAGSAGLSGNTIYF.